Following are 27 T cell receptor beta chains from one sample sequenced in a study of human T cells and chemical hapten exposure (dated by TCRdb to the early 2020s). Library preparation employed RACE. TCRdb records NextSeq 500 as the sequencer. The public reads were quality trimmed at Q25 with fastp and then assembled into clones with MiXCR by TCRdb, keeping productive beta chains. Entries are consolidated by CDR3 protein sequence, retaining the most common genes and DNA. The sample table holds tens of thousands of distinct CDR3 sequences, of which 10% to 15% were seen once. The ten largest clones capture around 3.2% of the sample. Interpreted using the paper, the time point label stands for: patch test 1, 2 weeks after DPC sensitization. The treatment or condition label, read with the paper, signifies: therapeutic diphenylcyclopropenone sensitization with weekly scalp DPC. The sample consisted of whole blood, taken in connection with sensitization to the hapten diphenylcyclopropenone (DPC). The receptors here all came from an older woman with alopecia areata. Some clones in this sample may be carry-over from other donors' samples.

This chain connects TRBV6-1 to TRBJ2-7; D tentatively fits TRBD1 or TRBD2 (6 bases each). V was clipped by 4 bases and J by 5 bases, with 18 bases between them. The CDR3 sequence is 15 residues long. From germline, CDR1 is MNHNS and CDR2 SASEGT. CDR3 nucleotide sequence: TGTGCCAGCAGTGGGATTTACGGGGGCGGGAACGAGCAGTACTTC. Encoded protein: CASSGIYGGGNEQYF.

This clonotype was counted only a few times. The genes are TRBV19 and TRBJ2-3; D uncertain. The CDR3 runs to 16 residues. The V end lost 5 bases, the J end lost 2 bases, and 17 bases lay between the germline ends. The germline V gene has CDR1 LNHDA and CDR2 SQIVND (reference sequence). CDR3 amino acids: CASSPSLDTHTDTQYF. For the CDR3, the DNA is TGTGCCAGTAGTCCCTCCCTTGACACCCACACAGATACGCAGTATTTT.

CDR3 loop: CASSAQGGQGARNEQFF. DNA of the CDR3: TGCGCCAGCAGCGCACAAGGGGGACAGGGGGCTCGGAATGAGCAGTTCTTC. The chain joins TRBV10-2 to TRBJ2-1; TRBD1 matches 12 bases. Germline trimming cut 6 bases from V and 7 bases from J; bases unmatched to any gene: 13. The CDR3 consists of 17 residues. Germline CDR1 WSHSY, CDR2 SAAADI.

There are a few counts of this clonotype. The chain joins TRBV7-2 to TRBJ1-4, with no clear D. This CDR3 region has 15 residues. V lost 4 bases to trimming and J lost 3 bases, with 12 bases between them. Germline lookup yields CDR1 SGHTA and CDR2 FQGNSA. The CDR3, as DNA: TGTGCCAGCAGCTCAATGACCGGGCCTAATGAAAAACTGTTTTTT. It specifies CASSSMTGPNEKLFF.

This clonotype was found many times. This chain joins TRBV5-4 and TRBJ1-1; unclear D gene. Trimming shortened V by 0 bases and J by 3 bases, and 3 bases separated the two germline ends. The CDR3 spans 12 residues. CDR1 and CDR2 (germline): SGHNT, YYREEE (reference sequence). CDR3: CASSLADTEAFF. DNA of the CDR3: TGTGCCAGCAGCTTGGCTGACACTGAAGCTTTCTTT.

This clonotype was picked up many times. This chain uses TRBV10-3 with TRBJ2-1; no definite D call. Germline V gives CDR1 ENHRY, CDR2 SYGVKD. V was cut by 5 bases and J by 5 bases, with 7 bases left in between. The CDR3 covers 12 residues. CDR3 amino acids: CAISKEHNEQFF. The CDR3 DNA sequence: TGTGCCATCAGTAAGGAACACAATGAGCAGTTCTTC.

This clonotype was observed a handful of times. This chain connects TRBV7-2 to TRBJ2-1; no reliable D call. CDR1 and CDR2 from the germline V gene are SGHTA and FQGNSA. Between the trimmed V and J ends, which lost 2 bases and 1 base, there was a span of 6 bases. This CDR3 region has 14 residues. CDR3 region: CASSLMGSYNEQFF. CDR3 nucleotide sequence: TGTGCCAGCAGCTTAATGGGTTCCTACAATGAGCAGTTCTTC. Drawing the rest from reference TRBV7-2 and TRBJ2-1, the complete variable domain is GAGVSQSPSNKVTEKGKDVELRCDPISGHTALYWYRQSLGQGLEFLIYFQGNSAPDKSGLPSDRFSAERTGGSVSTLTIQRTQQEDSAVYLCASSLMGSYNEQFFGPGTRLTVL.

The chain uses TRBV29-1 and TRBJ1-3, with 7 bases matching TRBD1. The CDR3 length is 13 residues. V shed 4 bases and J 4 bases; nucleotides not matched to a gene: 4. Per germline, CDR1 SQVTM and CDR2 ANQGSEA. CDR3: CSVVRDRGNTIYF. CDR3 coding DNA: TGCAGCGTTGTTAGGGACAGAGGAAACACCATATATTTT.

The rearrangement uses TRBV20-1 and TRBJ1-2; D perhaps matches TRBD1 (5 bases). Germline values: CDR1 DFQATT, CDR2 SNEGSKA (reference sequence). The CDR3 has 12 amino acids. V was shortened by 5 bases and J by 4 bases, with 11 bases between the two germline ends. The CDR3 protein is CSAAGTAYGYTF. CDR3 nucleotide sequence: TGCAGTGCTGCGGGGACGGCCTATGGCTACACCTTC.

For this clonotype: Germline and junction disagree at one end, which may indicate a read error. V is TRBV6-5 and J is TRBJ2-2; the D gene could be TRBD1 or TRBD2 (5 bases each). CDR1 MNHEY and CDR2 SVGAGI come from the germline V gene. There are 14 residues in the CDR3. The DNA of the CDR3 is TGTGCCAGCAGTTACTGGGGGAACCCCGGGGAGCTGTTTTTT. Amino acids: CASSYWGNPGELFF.

This clonotype has just one count. The V and J genes are TRBV5-1 and TRBJ1-5; D is possibly TRBD1 (6 bases). Trimming took 4 bases from V and 4 from J, leaving 15 bases between them. This CDR3 is 15 amino acids long. Germline-derived CDR1 and CDR2 are SGHRS and YFSETQ. CDR3 in amino acids: CASSLGPQGNQPQHF. Here the CDR3 DNA reads TGCGCCAGCAGCCTTGGACCACAGGGAAATCAGCCCCAGCATTTT.

This chain uses TRBV11-2 with TRBJ2-2, with a possible D match to TRBD1 (5 bases). V gave up 0 bases and J gave up 6 bases, with 17 bases separating them. The CDR3 extends over 17 amino acids. Per germline, CDR1 SGHAT and CDR2 FQNNGV. The CDR3 nucleotides are TGTGCCAGCAGCTTAGATTTGGCAACTCAGGGTTCCGGGGAGCTGTTTTTT. Translated, it gives CASSLDLATQGSGELFF.

This clonotype was counted at least ten times. V gene TRBV29-1 combines with J gene TRBJ2-3; no clear D. Trimming took 6 bases from V and 7 from J, leaving 11 bases between them. The CDR3 covers 11 residues. Per germline, CDR1 SQVTM and CDR2 ANQGSEA. The CDR3 DNA reads TGCAGCGTGGGCTACTCGAATACGCAGTATTTT. Its translation: CSVGYSNTQYF.

This clonotype was found a few times. The chain combines TRBV2 with TRBJ2-5, with unresolved D. With 6 bases removed from V and 1 base from J, the gap between germline ends came to 6 bases. The CDR3 covers 12 residues. Germline CDR1 is SNHLY and CDR2 is FYNNEI. The CDR3 protein is CASRIGQETQYF. The DNA for the CDR3 is TGTGCCAGCAGAATAGGCCAAGAGACCCAGTACTTC.

This clonotype has ten or more counts. V usage is TRBV19 and J usage is TRBJ2-6; D is perhaps TRBD1 (6 bases). The CDR3 totals 16 residues. Germline V gives CDR1 LNHDA, CDR2 SQIVND (reference sequence). V was pared by 5 bases and J by 0 bases, with 11 bases between. Here the CDR3 DNA reads TGTGCCAGTAGTCTGGACAGTGACTCTGGGGCCAACGTCCTGACTTTC. It specifies CASSLDSDSGANVLTF.

This clonotype occurred many times. This chain connects TRBV12-3 or TRBV12-4 to TRBJ1-5, with 10 positions matching TRBD1. The ends lost 3 bases at V and 6 bases at J; junction bases unmatched: 5. The CDR3 totals 15 residues. The CDR3 sequence is CASSFAGQGTQPQHF. DNA for the CDR3: TGTGCCAGCAGTTTCGCGGGACAGGGGACTCAGCCCCAGCATTTT.

This clonotype has ten or more counts. The CDR3 nucleotides are TGTGCCAGCAGTGAATTTGGGGTGGATACGCAGTATTTT. Residues: CASSEFGVDTQYF. The chain employs TRBV2 and TRBJ2-3; no clear D gene. Trimming pared 2 bases from V and 6 bases from J, leaving 9 bases between. The CDR3 extends over 13 amino acids. Germline V lookup: CDR1 SNHLY, CDR2 FYNNEI.

This clonotype was detected many times. The chain is built from TRBV28 and TRBJ1-2, with 12 bases that match TRBD1. This CDR3 region has 14 residues. The V gene's germline CDR1 is MDHEN and CDR2 SYDVKM. Trimming took 5 bases from V and 6 from J; bases not matched to a gene: 4. The CDR3, as DNA: TGTGCCAGCAGTCCCCGGGACAGGGGGCATGGCTACACCTTC. Protein product: CASSPRDRGHGYTF.

The chain is built from TRBV2 and TRBJ2-7; D gene unclear. Trimming stripped 6 bases from V and 2 bases from J, with 8 bases between. Germline V CDR1 and CDR2: SNHLY, FYNNEI. The CDR3 runs to 12 residues. As DNA, the CDR3 is TGTGCCAGCAGCGGCCACCCCTACGAGCAGTACTTC. As protein: CASSGHPYEQYF.

The V call is TRBV20-1, the J call TRBJ2-2; TRBD1 agrees at 7 bases. Germline V gene data show CDR1 as DFQATT and CDR2 as SNEGSKA (reference sequence). The CDR3 sequence is 13 residues long. The trim removed 6 bases at V and 4 bases at J, leaving 5 bases unmatched. CDR3 nucleotide sequence: TGCAGTGCGTCGACAGGGACCACCGGGGAGCTGTTTTTT. Residues: CSASTGTTGELFF.

This clonotype was detected only a few times. The chain couples TRBV20-1 to TRBJ2-3, with a tentative D call TRBD2 (7 bases). The CDR3 is made up of 16 amino acids. V was clipped by 0 bases and J by 2 bases, with 15 bases between them. Germline V gene lookup returns CDR1 DFQATT and CDR2 SNEGSKA (reference sequence). The CDR3 nucleotides are TGCAGTGCTAGAGATCGCGCGGGGGCCAACACAGATACGCAGTATTTT. Protein product: CSARDRAGANTDTQYF.

In this sample, this clonotype turned up many times. V usage is TRBV2 and J usage is TRBJ2-1, with D perhaps TRBD2 (5 bases). The germline V and J ends were trimmed by 2 bases and 6 bases, with 11 bases remaining between them. The CDR3 has 14 amino acids. In germline, CDR1 is SNHLY, CDR2 FYNNEI. The CDR3 region is CASSESEGINEQFF. CDR3 sequence (DNA): TGTGCCAGCAGTGAAAGTGAGGGTATCAATGAGCAGTTCTTC.

This CDR3 reads CASSLLVIGTEAFF. The CDR3 bases are TGTGCCAGCAGCTTATTGGTGATAGGCACTGAAGCTTTCTTT. The chain carries TRBV11-2 and TRBJ1-1; no definite D call. V was pared by 2 bases and J by 4 bases, with 11 bases between. There are 14 residues in the CDR3. Germline CDR1 is SGHAT and CDR2 is FQNNGV.

This clonotype has a count of ten or more. The chain carries TRBV5-8 and TRBJ2-7; D remains ambiguous. This CDR3 comprises 13 residues. Germline V gene lookup returns CDR1 SGHTS and CDR2 YDEGEE. V lost 3 bases, J lost 2 bases, and 9 bases lay in between. CDR3 amino acids: CASSWLGTYEQYF. CDR3 in DNA: TGTGCCAGCAGCTGGCTAGGGACCTACGAGCAGTACTTC.

The chain carries TRBV7-9 and TRBJ1-2; D is uncertain. The germline V and J ends were trimmed by 4 bases and 6 bases, with 9 bases remaining between them. The CDR3 length is 12 residues. Looked up from germline, CDR1 is SEHNR and CDR2 is FQNEAQ (reference sequence). The CDR3, as DNA: TGTGCCAGCAGCTCTGGTCTGAATGGCTACACCTTC. Translated: CASSSGLNGYTF.

The table lists this clonotype with many counts. CDR3 coding DNA: TGTGCCTGGAGTACCCAGAGGACCGGGGAGCTGTTTTTT. Translated: CAWSTQRTGELFF. The chain links TRBV30 to TRBJ2-2; D is ambiguous. The V end was cut by 2 bases, the J end by 5 bases, with 9 bases between. The germline gives CDR1 GTSNPN, CDR2 SVGIG (reference sequence). This CDR3 is built from 13 residues.

The chain uses TRBV6-6 and TRBJ2-7; D remains unclear. Between the trimmed V and J ends, which lost 2 bases and 4 bases, there was a span of 9 bases. Germline lookup yields CDR1 MNHNY and CDR2 SVGAGI (reference sequence). CDR3 length equals 13 residues. CDR3 loop: CASSYGFGYEQYF. The CDR3, as DNA: TGTGCCAGCAGTTACGGGTTCGGATACGAGCAGTACTTC.